The 10 T cell receptor beta chains presented below share a single source sample, sequenced in a study of T cells expressing NK-cell markers. TCRdb reprocessed the 5' RACE reads, keeping one entry per CDR3 protein, no DNA. The sample table includes 300,000 to 450,000 distinct CDR3 sequences. The sequencing input was blood T cells: a sorted CD56 or NKG2C T cell subset, CD4+ or CD8+ T cells, or bulk PBMC T cells (not recorded which). Receptors were obtained from a man between 18 and 69 years old in good health.

J is TRBJ1-1 and V is TRBV12-3 or TRBV12-4; TCRdb lists TRBD1, though no DNA is available to test this call. The CDR3 is 15 residues long. The CDR3 region is CASSFVRTGGTEAFF.

The CDR3 loop is CASRPTPGQRNTGELFF. This chain connects TRBV4-1 to TRBJ2-2; TCRdb names TRBD1, which stays unverified in the absence of DNA. From germline, CDR1 is MGHRA and CDR2 YSYEKL. There are 17 residues in the CDR3.

Here the CDR3 reads CASSLRTDYGYTF. The chain joins TRBV5-1 to TRBJ1-2; TCRdb reports TRBD1, a call that lacks DNA to check it against. Germline lookup yields CDR1 SGHRS and CDR2 YFSETQ. This CDR3 has 13 residues.

This sequence joins TRBV5-1 and TRBJ1-3; TCRdb reports TRBD1, a call that lacks DNA to check it against. This CDR3 is built from 15 residues. Looked up from germline, CDR1 is SGHRS and CDR2 is YFSETQ. CDR3 region: CASSRDRGHGNTIYF.

The gene calls are TRBV5-1 and TRBJ2-7; TCRdb lists TRBD1, though no DNA is available to test this call. The CDR3 is made up of 15 amino acids. Per the germline V gene, CDR1 is SGHRS and CDR2 is YFSETQ. The CDR3 region is CASSTRTGGGYEQYF.

The chain links TRBV7-9 to TRBJ2-2; as DNA is missing, the TRBD1 call by TCRdb cannot be tested. Germline values: CDR1 SEHNR, CDR2 FQNEAQ (reference sequence). CDR3 length equals 16 residues. The CDR3 is CASSLEGGLPAGELFF. The whole variable domain, filled in from reference TRBV7-9 and TRBJ2-2, reads DTGVSQNPRHKITKRGQNVTFRCDPISEHNRLYWYRQTLGQGPEFLTYFQNEAQLEKSRLLSDRFSAERPKGSFSTLEIQRTEQGDSAMYLCASSLEGGLPAGELFFGEGSRLTVL.

V usage is TRBV7-2 and J usage is TRBJ2-2; TCRdb reports TRBD2, a call that lacks DNA to check it against. The CDR3 length is 15 residues. CDR1 and CDR2 (germline): SGHTA, FQGNSA. The CDR3 protein is CASSLVEAGAGELFF.

The CDR3: CASSWGGRDLREQYF. The genes are TRBV5-5 and TRBJ2-7; TCRdb names TRBD1, which stays unverified in the absence of DNA. Germline-derived CDR1 and CDR2 are SGHKS and YYEKEE (reference sequence). This CDR3 contains 15 residues.

The rearrangement joins TRBV9 to TRBJ2-1; TCRdb designates TRBD2, a call that cannot be tested without DNA. Germline-derived CDR1 and CDR2 are SGDLS and YYNGEE. The CDR3 is 16 residues long. The chain's CDR3 is CASSVDGTSGGWEQFF.

V is TRBV28 and J is TRBJ2-1; TCRdb indicates TRBD1, and absent DNA this call remains unverified. The CDR3 runs to 15 residues. The germline V gene has CDR1 MDHEN and CDR2 SYDVKM. CDR3 in amino acids: CASSNSGTAYNEQFF. The variable domain in full, completed from reference TRBV28 and TRBJ2-1, reads DVKVTQSSRYLVKRTGEKVFLECVQDMDHENMFWYRQDPGLGLRLIYFSYDVKMKEKGDIPEGYSVSREKKERFSLILESASTNQTSMYLCASSNSGTAYNEQFFGPGTRLTVL.